The 32 T cell receptor beta chains in this list originate from one sample, sequenced in a study of T-cell memory formation after mild COVID-19. Each CDR3 protein is one row after TCRdb ran MiXCR on the 5' RACE reads. In the table there are roughly 450,000 distinct CDR3 sequences, about 18% of which are singletons. Sequenced sample: PBMCs or a T cell subset sorted from them (not recorded which). Source of these receptors: an adult woman who had mild COVID-19 (a few samples of this study predate the infection). Cell type and time point are not known.

This chain links TRBV12-5 with TRBJ2-1, with D maybe TRBD2 (6 bases). The CDR3 contains 18 residues. Trimming took off 0 bases at V and 0 bases at J, with 15 bases between the two ends. Germline V CDR1 and CDR2: LGHNT, FRNRAP. The CDR3: CASGLVLWRGSSYNEQFF. The CDR3 DNA reads TGTGCTAGTGGTTTGGTACTCTGGCGGGGAAGCTCCTACAATGAGCAGTTCTTC.

This clonotype was observed at least ten times. The chain has TRBV18 and TRBJ2-1, with D possibly being TRBD1 or TRBD2 (5 bases each). Trimming pared 3 bases from V and 8 bases from J, leaving 11 bases between. The CDR3 spans 13 residues. Germline V gives CDR1 KGHSH, CDR2 LQKENI. CDR3 in DNA: TGTGCCAGCTCACCTAACGGGGCGGATGAGCAGTTCTTC. Protein: CASSPNGADEQFF.

There are a few counts of this clonotype. The rearrangement links TRBV5-5 to TRBJ1-1; 8 bases are shared with TRBD1. This CDR3 has 15 residues. In germline, CDR1 is SGHKS, CDR2 YYEKEE (reference sequence). Losses at the gene ends were 3 bases for V and 1 base for J; bases not matched to a gene: 5. The CDR3 protein is CASSSGQVGNTEAFF. The CDR3 coding sequence is TGTGCCAGCAGCTCGGGACAGGTGGGGAACACTGAAGCTTTCTTT.

The chain combines TRBV9 with TRBJ2-3; 9 bases match TRBD2. Germline V gene lookup returns CDR1 SGDLS and CDR2 YYNGEE. The CDR3 runs 15 residues. V lost 4 bases and J lost 4; bases outside the gene matches: 7. The CDR3 loop reads CASSPSSGTPDTQYF. In DNA, the CDR3 is TGTGCCAGCAGCCCCTCTAGCGGGACTCCAGATACGCAGTATTTT.

This clonotype was found many times. This chain joins TRBV6-6 and TRBJ1-1; 7 positions agree with TRBD1. Germline CDR1 reads MNHNY; CDR2 reads SVGAGI (reference sequence). V shed 2 bases and J 4 bases; nucleotides not matched to a gene: 4. The CDR3 runs to 14 residues. This CDR3 is CASSYGTALTEAFF. CDR3 in DNA: TGTGCCAGCAGTTACGGGACAGCTCTCACTGAAGCTTTCTTT.

This clonotype was seen repeatedly, ten times or more. The chain uses TRBV2 and TRBJ2-5, with a possible D match to TRBD2 (5 bases). Germline CDR1 is SNHLY and CDR2 is FYNNEI. The V gene lost 3 bases and the J gene lost 3 bases, with 8 bases spanning the gap. The CDR3 covers 13 residues. CDR3 coding DNA: TGTGCCAGCAGTGAGAGGAGGAAAGAGACCCAGTACTTC. It encodes CASSERRKETQYF. Using reference TRBV2 and TRBJ2-5 for the parts outside the CDR3, the full variable domain is EPEVTQTPSHQVTQMGQEVILRCVPISNHLYFYWYRQILGQKVEFLVSFYNNEISEKSEIFDDQFSVERPDGSNFTLKIRSTKLEDSAMYFCASSERRKETQYFGPGTRLLVL.

The V and J genes are TRBV19 and TRBJ2-1, with D perhaps assigned TRBD1 or TRBD2 (5 bases each). With 3 bases removed from V and 6 bases from J, the gap between germline ends came to 6 bases. The CDR3 totals 12 residues. Germline V gives CDR1 LNHDA, CDR2 SQIVND (reference sequence). The CDR3 nucleotides read TGTGCCAGTAGTATTGGGGGCAATGAGCAGTTCTTC. This gives the protein CASSIGGNEQFF.

The chain carries TRBV2 and TRBJ1-4; D is unclear. The CDR3 length is 14 residues. The germline CDR1 and CDR2 sequences are SNHLY and FYNNEI. Trimming took off 4 bases at V and 6 bases at J, with 12 bases between the two ends. The CDR3 bases are TGTGCCAGCAGTGTTGTTCAGAGTTATGAAAAACTGTTTTTT. Residues: CASSVVQSYEKLFF.

This clonotype was seen a few times. This chain joins TRBV20-1 and TRBJ1-1, with 7 bases identical to TRBD1. CDR1 and CDR2 (germline): DFQATT, SNEGSKA (reference sequence). The CDR3 has 13 residues. The V gene end was trimmed by 8 bases and the J gene end by 2 bases; junction bases not matched to a gene: 8. The CDR3 DNA sequence: TGCAGTCCGCGCCGGGACAGAAACACTGAAGCTTTCTTT. It is translated as CSPRRDRNTEAFF.

This clonotype occurred many times. The gene calls are TRBV20-1 and TRBJ2-3; D possibly corresponds to TRBD1 (6 bases). Germline CDR1 reads DFQATT; CDR2 reads SNEGSKA (reference sequence). Between the trimmed V and J ends, which lost 3 bases and 3 bases, there was a span of 13 bases. The CDR3 spans 14 residues. In DNA, the CDR3 is TGCAGTGCTAGGGATACGAGGGGGACAGATACGCAGTATTTT. As protein: CSARDTRGTDTQYF.

This clonotype has more than one count but fewer than ten. The chain has TRBV20-1 and TRBJ2-7, with D maybe TRBD1 (5 bases). The germline gives CDR1 DFQATT, CDR2 SNEGSKA (reference sequence). The germline V and J ends were trimmed by 3 bases and 5 bases, with 17 bases remaining between them. The CDR3 consists of 14 residues. The CDR3, as DNA: TGCAGTGCTAGTTTGACAGCCTATGCGAACGAGCAGTACTTC. Its translation is CSASLTAYANEQYF.

A few counts support this clonotype. The chain carries TRBV11-1 and TRBJ2-7, with D possibly TRBD1 on 6 matching bases. The germline CDR1 and CDR2 sequences are SGHAT and FQDESV (reference sequence). Trimming left V 5 bases short and J 3 bases short, with 14 bases between. The CDR3 has 14 residues. DNA of the CDR3: TGTGCCAGCAGCGTCGGACAGACCTACTACGAGCAGTACTTC. Translated: CASSVGQTYYEQYF.

This clonotype was observed a handful of times. The genes are TRBV5-1 and TRBJ1-1; D unclear. V was shortened by 0 bases and J by 7 bases, with 13 bases between the two germline ends. This CDR3 is 14 amino acids long. From germline, CDR1 is SGHRS and CDR2 YFSETQ. The CDR3 here is CASSLAPSPDEAFF. The CDR3 nucleotides are TGCGCCAGCAGCTTGGCCCCAAGCCCAGATGAAGCTTTCTTT.

This clonotype was counted many times. The CDR3 spells CSVPTPPLETQYF. In DNA form, the CDR3 reads TGCAGCGTCCCAACCCCGCCTCTGGAGACCCAGTACTTC. The chain links TRBV29-1 to TRBJ2-5, with D uncertain. Trimming removed 6 bases at V and 5 bases at J, with 16 bases between. Looked up from germline, CDR1 is SQVTM and CDR2 is ANQGSEA. The CDR3 loop spans 13 amino acids.

This clonotype was seen more than once but under ten times. The chain joins TRBV7-9 to TRBJ2-2; D perhaps matches TRBD1 (6 bases). The V end lost 3 bases, the J end lost 0 bases, and 11 bases lay between the germline ends. Germline V gives CDR1 SEHNR, CDR2 FQNEAQ (reference sequence). The CDR3 has 16 residues. The CDR3 bases are TGTGCCAGCAGCTTCCGACAGGAGCCGAACACCGGGGAGCTGTTTTTT. This encodes CASSFRQEPNTGELFF. Full variable domain (rest looked up from reference TRBV7-9 and TRBJ2-2): DTGVSQNPRHKITKRGQNVTFRCDPISEHNRLYWYRQTLGQGPEFLTYFQNEAQLEKSRLLSDRFSAERPKGSFSTLEIQRTEQGDSAMYLCASSFRQEPNTGELFFGEGSRLTVL.

The CDR3 here is CASRPNAENSPLHF. The CDR3 region has the DNA TGCGCCAGCCGCCCGAACGCTGAAAATTCACCCCTCCACTTT. The chain combines TRBV10-2 with TRBJ1-6; D is undetermined. Looked up from germline, CDR1 is WSHSY and CDR2 is SAAADI. There are 14 residues in the CDR3. V was trimmed by 8 bases and J by 7 bases, leaving 15 bases between them.

This clonotype has just a few counts. V gene TRBV3-1 combines with J gene TRBJ2-7; TRBD1 aligns across 7 bases. The CDR3 sequence is 13 residues long. V shed 3 bases and J 4 bases; nucleotides not matched to a gene: 3. CDR1 LGHDT and CDR2 YNNKEL come from the germline V gene (reference sequence). The DNA of the CDR3 is TGTGCCAGCAGCCAGTACAGGGGTTACGAGCAGTACTTC. Amino acid sequence: CASSQYRGYEQYF.

The rearrangement uses TRBV12-5 and TRBJ2-4; D not resolved. Germline CDR1 and CDR2: LGHNT and FRNRAP. Trimming took off 3 bases at V and 5 bases at J, with 11 bases between the two ends. CDR3 length: 14 amino acids. The DNA for the CDR3 is TGTGCTAGTGGTTTCGTCAGCCTCGAAAACATTCAGTACTTC. Protein sequence: CASGFVSLENIQYF. The whole variable domain, remainder taken from reference TRBV12-5 and TRBJ2-4, is DARVTQTPRHKVTEMGQEVTMRCQPILGHNTVFWYRQTMMQGLELLAYFRNRAPLDDSGMPKDRFSAEMPDATLATLKIQPSEPRDSAVYFCASGFVSLENIQYFGAGTRLSVL.

This clonotype was counted only a few times. J is TRBJ1-1 and V is TRBV27; D call uncertain. The CDR3 spans 16 residues. CDR1 is MNHEY and CDR2 is SMNVEV in the germline V gene (reference sequence). Trimming pared 0 bases from V and 4 bases from J, leaving 15 bases between. CDR3 in DNA: TGTGCCAGCAGTTTATCCTCACCGCCCGGCGGCACTGAAGCTTTCTTT. It encodes CASSLSSPPGGTEAFF.

This clonotype was counted a few times. The rearrangement uses TRBV2 and TRBJ2-1; 12 nucleotides line up with TRBD1. Germline V CDR1 and CDR2: SNHLY, FYNNEI. The CDR3 contains 14 residues. Germline trimming cut 11 bases from V and 9 bases from J; bases unmatched to any gene: 11. The CDR3 nucleotides read TGTGCCGGTGACCCGGGACAGGGGGCGCGTGAGCAGTTCTTC. It translates to CAGDPGQGAREQFF.

This clonotype occurred a few times. This chain links TRBV5-1 with TRBJ1-4, with TRBD1 identical over 7 bases. The CDR3 totals 13 residues. Trimming took 4 bases from V and 8 from J; bases not matched to a gene: 5. Germline lookup yields CDR1 SGHRS and CDR2 YFSETQ. CDR3 bases: TGCGCCAGCAGCCGACAGGGAGAGGAAAAACTGTTTTTT. It translates to CASSRQGEEKLFF.

The chain joins TRBV7-2 to TRBJ1-2; perhaps TRBD1 as D (6 bases). This CDR3 contains 15 residues. The ends were cut back, 1 base at V and 8 bases at J, with 17 bases in the middle. Germline assignment: CDR1 SGHTA and CDR2 FQGNSA. The CDR3 is CASSLDWGALWGYTF. CDR3 nucleotides: TGTGCCAGCAGCTTAGACTGGGGGGCCCTATGGGGCTACACCTTC.

This clonotype came up a few times. The chain recombines TRBV24-1 with TRBJ2-3; 10 positions match TRBD2. In germline, CDR1 is KGHDR, CDR2 SFDVKD. With 0 bases clipped from V and 6 bases from J, the junction kept 5 bases outside the gene matches. This CDR3 is built from 16 residues. CDR3 region: CATSDLTSGIEDTQYF. CDR3 DNA sequence: TGTGCCACCAGTGATTTGACTAGCGGGATTGAGGATACGCAGTATTTT.

The chain employs TRBV7-9 and TRBJ2-7; no reliable D call. The V gene's germline CDR1 is SEHNR and CDR2 FQNEAQ (reference sequence). This CDR3 has 11 amino acids. V lost 7 bases to trimming and J lost 4 bases, with 8 bases between them. CDR3: CASTVGYEQYF. The CDR3 DNA follows: TGTGCCAGCACGGTAGGGTACGAGCAGTACTTC. Full variable domain (outside the CDR3, taken from reference TRBV7-9 and TRBJ2-7): DTGVSQNPRHKITKRGQNVTFRCDPISEHNRLYWYRQTLGQGPEFLTYFQNEAQLEKSRLLSDRFSAERPKGSFSTLEIQRTEQGDSAMYLCASTVGYEQYFGPGTRLTVT.

CDR3 sequence: CASSHSGPRTGSPGELFF. CDR3 sequence (DNA): TGTGCCAGCAGTCATTCGGGGCCCAGGACAGGGTCCCCCGGGGAGCTGTTTTTT. V and J are TRBV6-5 and TRBJ2-2, with 8 bases that match TRBD1. This CDR3 has 18 amino acids. Germline CDR1 and CDR2: MNHEY and SVGAGI. J gave up 6 bases and V 5 bases, and 17 bases lay outside the gene matches.

The genes are TRBV25-1 and TRBJ2-1; 13 bases map to TRBD2. CDR1 is MGHDK and CDR2 is SYGVNS in the germline V gene. Trimming at V came to 2 bases and at J to 2 bases, leaving 12 bases not matched to a gene. The CDR3 has 20 residues. The CDR3 sequence is CASSEPPGTSGIGAYNEQFF. The CDR3 bases are TGTGCCAGCAGTGAACCCCCCGGGACTAGCGGGATTGGGGCCTACAATGAGCAGTTCTTC. Variable domain in full (rest from reference TRBV25-1 and TRBJ2-1): EADIYQTPRYLVIGTGKKITLECSQTMGHDKMYWYQQDPGMELHLIHYSYGVNSTEKGDLSSESTVSRIRTEHFPLTLESARPSHTSQYLCASSEPPGTSGIGAYNEQFFGPGTRLTVL.

The gene calls are TRBV13 and TRBJ1-2; D is undetermined. V was trimmed by 5 bases and J by 13 bases, leaving 14 bases between them. The CDR3 is 11 residues long. Germline V lookup: CDR1 PRHDT, CDR2 FYEKMQ (reference sequence). CDR3 nucleotide sequence: TGTGCCAGCAGCCCGGCTCCGGGGTCCACCTTC. This translates into CASSPAPGSTF. Full variable domain (missing parts from reference TRBV13 and TRBJ1-2): AAGVIQSPRHLIKEKRETATLKCYPIPRHDTVYWYQQGPGQDPQFLISFYEKMQSDKGSIPDRFSAQQFSDYHSELNMSSLELGDSALYFCASSPAPGSTFGSGTRLTVV.

The CDR3 DNA follows: TGTGCCAGCAGTTTGGGACTAGGTGGGCACACTGAGCAGTTCTTC. It codes for CASSLGLGGHTEQFF. The chain carries TRBV27 and TRBJ2-1, with 8 bases fitting TRBD2. CDR3 length: 15 amino acids. Looked up from germline, CDR1 is MNHEY and CDR2 is SMNVEV (reference sequence). With 3 bases clipped from V and 9 bases from J, the junction kept 10 bases outside the gene matches.

Only a few counts were recorded for this clonotype. The chain is built from TRBV18 and TRBJ2-7; possible D gene TRBD1, 5 bases. The V end was cut by 3 bases, the J end by 7 bases, with 16 bases between. CDR1 is KGHSH and CDR2 is LQKENI in the germline V gene. The CDR3 loop spans 14 amino acids. This CDR3 is CASSPGQGMGEQYF. As DNA, the CDR3 is TGTGCCAGCTCACCGGGGCAGGGCATGGGGGAGCAGTACTTC.

V and J are TRBV4-3 and TRBJ2-7; D may correspond to TRBD1 or TRBD2 (6 bases each). Germline V gene sequence: CDR1 LGHNA, CDR2 YSLEER. V was shortened by 2 bases and J by 2 bases, with 19 bases between the two germline ends. This CDR3 is 17 amino acids long. The CDR3 sequence: CASSQKTRGEVPYEQYF. The CDR3 coding sequence is TGCGCCAGCAGCCAAAAAACGAGGGGGGAAGTCCCCTACGAGCAGTACTTC.

J is TRBJ1-1 and V is TRBV25-1; 10 bases fit TRBD1. The CDR3 runs 14 residues. Trimming at V came to 2 bases and at J to 5 bases, leaving 2 bases not matched to a gene. Germline V gene data show CDR1 as MGHDK and CDR2 as SYGVNS. CDR3 bases: TGTGCCAGCAGTGAACAGGGACAGGGGACTGAAGCTTTCTTT. This translates into CASSEQGQGTEAFF.

The rearrangement uses TRBV12-3 or TRBV12-4 and TRBJ2-7; 9 nucleotides align to TRBD2. The CDR3 consists of 14 residues. J gave up 6 bases and V 5 bases, and 8 bases lay outside the gene matches. The CDR3 spells CASSRGLALGEQYF. CDR3 sequence (DNA): TGTGCCAGCAGTAGGGGACTAGCTCTCGGCGAGCAGTACTTC.